The source of this T cell receptor (beta chain) is a study of vaccination effects on CD4 cells after COVID-19. Findings and limits, study-wide: The authors studied few convalescent patients and collected no early post-infection timepoints.

Sequencing used immunoSEQ multiplex PCR; TCRdb keeps in-frame clones, though not all of them. The data contain about 79,000 clones, roughly 80% of them seen just once; the ten biggest clones take up roughly 1.8%. About this clone: The antigen is undetermined.

Germline loops: CDR1 SGHVS, CDR2 FQNEAQ. There are 13 residues in the CDR3. Trimming cost V 3 bases and J 3 bases, with 8 bases left between them. In the ViraFEST assay, antigen-specific CD4+ clonotypes were identified by expansion after peptide-pool stimulation. It was after more than nine days of culture that CD4+ T cells were isolated. This chain connects TRBV7-8 to TRBJ1-1; no firm D call. The starting material was CD4+ T cells from PBMCs cultured with HCoV-229E spike peptides, obtained before COVID-19 vaccination. The clonotype originates from a human donor who received a COVID-19 vaccine. The CDR3 sequence: CASSFEADTEAFF. The CDR3 nucleotides read TGTGCCAGCAGCTTCGAGGCTGACACTGAAGCTTTCTTT.